The clone carrying this T cell receptor (beta chain) turned up a few times. The germline V gene has CDR1 LGHDT and CDR2 YNNKEL (reference sequence). The CDR3 runs 14 residues. V lost 4 bases, J lost 8 bases, and 9 bases stayed unmatched. The data were taken from a study of early T cells in non-severe SARS-CoV-2 infection. The wider study: Sequencing targeted bulk RNA from unsorted whole blood, leaving chains unpaired.

From the 5' RACE reads, TCRdb called clonotypes with MiXCR, one entry per CDR3 protein. Among some 80,000 distinct CDR3 sequences listed, around 12% were seen once. The chain employs TRBV3-1 and TRBJ2-5, with 8 bases fitting TRBD1. This clonotype was obtained from an adult who was a healthcare worker with PCR-confirmed SARS-CoV-2 infection or an uninfected control (not recorded which). The specimen sequenced was whole blood. The CDR3 DNA reads TGTGCCAGCAGCCTAAGACAGGGGATGGTAACCCAGTACTTC. The encoded protein is CASSLRQGMVTQYF.